This TCR beta chain was profiled in a study of cytomegalovirus exposure and HLA in healthy donors. Vbeta (60) and Jbeta (13) primers were used in the PCR. Sequencing was performed with immunoSEQ multiplex PCR; in TCRdb, only in-frame clones are kept and a portion is missing. Here the sample spans some 120,000 clones, approximately 80% being singletons. CDR1 is SEHNR and CDR2 is FQNEAQ in the germline V gene (reference sequence). The V and J ends lost 2 bases and 4 bases respectively, with 17 bases between them. This CDR3 comprises 17 residues. This TCR was recovered from a man in his fifties in good health and CMV-seronegative. The chain is built from TRBV7-9 and TRBJ2-2; D call uncertain. Sequencing was carried out using PBMCs. CDR3 region: CASSLNRGAESTGELFF. The CDR3 nucleotides read TGTGCCAGCAGCTTAAACCGTGGTGCGGAGAGCACCGGGGAGCTGTTTTTT.